This entry features one T cell receptor beta chain sequence. It has no known antigen specificity. No base qualities exist here, and no much larger clone lies one base off it. This specimen comes from a study of cytomegalovirus exposure and HLA in healthy donors (dated by TCRdb to about 2017). Concerning the study at large: The approximately 710 repertoires of the first cohort and the 120 or so validation repertoires were produced on the same platform, according to a later analysis. The study aimed to test whether signatures of past pathogen exposure could be identified by cataloging public T cell receptors. A separate validation cohort of roughly 130 different subjects was used in addition to the 666-subject first cohort. To predict cytomegalovirus infection status, the study combined high-throughput TCR immunosequencing, statistical association of individual TCRs with disease status, and machine learning.

V is cut by 6 bases and J by 1 base, and the space between the germline ends is 12 bases. The CDR3 goes from the cysteine to the phenylalanine over 15 residues. Only the CDR3 portion is preserved as DNA: 45 bases, with reading frame beginning at the first base. CDR1 is given as MNHEY and CDR2 as SVGAGI, both from the germline V gene. General study outcomes and caveats: Cytomegalovirus status was reported to be diagnosed by the classifier with high specificity and sensitivity in both the original and validation cohorts. The study gave a list of some 150 TCR beta chains associated with cytomegalovirus. The authors suggested that the approach could potentially be generalized to other disease states and immunological phenotypes. While some public TCRs were present in many individuals, most TCR sequences turned up only very rarely across donors. Subsequent analysis determined that TCRs grouped into clusters in the first cohort also showed a tendency toward co-occurrence across the approximately 110 validation repertoires, and approximately 94% of cluster scores exceeded 0. In vitro tests confirmed that three of the cytomegalovirus-associated TCR beta chains recognize cytomegalovirus antigens. The validation cohort had no HLA typing available for a later analysis, so co-occurrence within that cohort was assessed over all 110 or so repertoires.

Separate from the approximately 700-subject first cohort, the validation cohort of 95 to 150 subjects was the group to which the donors belonged. Library preparation employed the immunoSEQ multiplex PCR assay. The original methods were these. A statistical classification framework was developed to diagnose cytomegalovirus status using the catalog of TCR beta chain sequences. The source is immuneACCESS, and TCRdb retained only in-frame sequences with V and J called. Part of the clones is not carried over; for the studies checked, unresolved V genes explain less than half of this, and the remainder is unexplained. V and J calls and clone size are copied from that table; D and trimming were computed from the DNA. The sample has approximately 150,000 clones on record, approximately 90% of them singletons. 0.6% to 0.85% of the sample lies in the top ten.

Sequenced: PBMCs. This clonotype was obtained from a man aged 18 to 29 in good health and CMV-seronegative. Recombination connected TRBV6-5 to TRBJ2-2; a weak D assignment points to TRBD1 (6 bases agree). CDR3 loop: CASRATGMNTGELFF. In nucleotides, the sequence is TGTGCCAGCAGGGCCACAGGGATGAACACCGGGGAGCTGTTTTTT.